This T cell receptor (beta chain) derives from a study of cytomegalovirus exposure and HLA in healthy donors. The PCR ran on 60 Vbeta and 13 Jbeta primers. TCRdb's copy holds only in-frame clones and misses some; the assay was immunoSEQ multiplex PCR. Among roughly 180,000 clones listed, about 9.4% were seen once. This clone was picked up a small number of times. Germline V gives CDR1 GTSNPN, CDR2 SVGIG (reference sequence). CDR3 length equals 12 residues. Germline trimming cut 5 bases from V and 4 bases from J; bases unmatched to any gene: 1. The sequenced material came from PBMCs. The chain links TRBV30 to TRBJ1-1, with 10 positions matching TRBD1. The origin of this receptor is a woman aged 25 to 45 in good health and CMV-seropositive. The CDR3 protein is CAWDRGRTEAFF. As DNA, the CDR3 is TGTGCCTGGGACAGGGGGCGCACTGAAGCTTTCTTT.